This TCR beta chain stems from a study of PD-L1 blockade in urothelial cancer. Sequencing used immunoSEQ multiplex PCR; TCRdb keeps in-frame clones, though not all of them. The sample holds around 70,000 clones, 85% to 90% seen once. The time point denotes: pretreatment peripheral blood. This clone was counted a single time. The V gene's germline CDR1 is SGHTA and CDR2 FQGNSA. V gave up 4 bases and J gave up 1 base; unmatched junction bases: 10. This CDR3 region has 17 residues. Sequencing was performed on PBMCs, taken around atezolizumab (anti-PD-L1) treatment. The clonotype was recovered from an older man with urothelial cancer. The V call is TRBV7-2, the J call TRBJ2-4; TRBD1 aligns across 7 bases. The CDR3 here is CASSSRGGREAKNIQYF. The CDR3 DNA is TGTGCCAGCAGCTCCCGAGGGGGCAGGGAGGCCAAAAACATTCAGTACTTC.